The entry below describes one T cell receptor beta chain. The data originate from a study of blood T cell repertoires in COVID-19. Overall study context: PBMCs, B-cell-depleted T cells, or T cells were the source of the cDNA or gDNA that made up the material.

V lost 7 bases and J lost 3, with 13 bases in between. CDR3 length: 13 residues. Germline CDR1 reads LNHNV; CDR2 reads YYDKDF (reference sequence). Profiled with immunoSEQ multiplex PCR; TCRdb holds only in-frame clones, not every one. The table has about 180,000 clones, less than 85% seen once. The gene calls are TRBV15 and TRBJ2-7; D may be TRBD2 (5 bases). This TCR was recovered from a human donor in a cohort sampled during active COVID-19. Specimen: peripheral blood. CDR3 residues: CATMAVGSYEQYF. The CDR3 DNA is TGTGCCACCATGGCAGTTGGGAGCTACGAGCAGTACTTC.